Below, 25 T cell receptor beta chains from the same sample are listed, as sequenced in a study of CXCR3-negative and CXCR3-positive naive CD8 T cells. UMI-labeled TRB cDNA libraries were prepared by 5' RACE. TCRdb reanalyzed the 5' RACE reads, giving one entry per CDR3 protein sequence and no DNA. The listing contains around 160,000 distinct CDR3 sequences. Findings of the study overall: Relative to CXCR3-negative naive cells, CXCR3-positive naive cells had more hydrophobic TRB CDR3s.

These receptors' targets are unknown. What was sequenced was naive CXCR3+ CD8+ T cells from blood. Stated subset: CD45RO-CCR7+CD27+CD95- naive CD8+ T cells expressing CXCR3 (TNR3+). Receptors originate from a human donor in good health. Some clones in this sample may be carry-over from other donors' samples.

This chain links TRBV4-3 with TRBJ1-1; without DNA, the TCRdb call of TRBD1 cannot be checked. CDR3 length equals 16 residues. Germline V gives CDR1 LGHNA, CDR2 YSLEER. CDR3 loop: CASSQYRGTAPTEAFF.

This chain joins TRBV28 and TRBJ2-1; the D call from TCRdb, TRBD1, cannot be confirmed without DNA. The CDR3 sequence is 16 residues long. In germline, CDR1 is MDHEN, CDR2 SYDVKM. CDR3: CASSLSPAQGYNEQFF.

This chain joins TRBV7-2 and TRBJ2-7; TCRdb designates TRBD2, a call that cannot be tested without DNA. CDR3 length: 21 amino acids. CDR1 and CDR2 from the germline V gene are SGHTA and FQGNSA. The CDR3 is CASSFSSLFPGLAGGNYEQYF.

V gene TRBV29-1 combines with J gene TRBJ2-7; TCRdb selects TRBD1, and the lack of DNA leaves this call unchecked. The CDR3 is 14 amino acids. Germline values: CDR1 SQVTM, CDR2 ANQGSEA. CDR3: CSVGFGAPSYEQYF.

CDR3 amino acids: CASRQGTRSRTEAFF. The chain combines TRBV21-1 with TRBJ1-1; TCRdb picks TRBD1, but there is no DNA to check that call. TRBV21-1 is flagged as a pseudogene. The CDR3 is 15 residues long.

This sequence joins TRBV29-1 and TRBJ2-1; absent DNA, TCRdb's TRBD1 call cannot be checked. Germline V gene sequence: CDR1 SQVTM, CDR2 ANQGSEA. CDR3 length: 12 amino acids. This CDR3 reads CSVEADSPEQFF.

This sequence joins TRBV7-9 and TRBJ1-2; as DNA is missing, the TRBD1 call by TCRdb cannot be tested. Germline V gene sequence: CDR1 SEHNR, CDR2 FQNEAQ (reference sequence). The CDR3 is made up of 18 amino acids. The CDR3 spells CASSLGRQGSSLLRGYTF.

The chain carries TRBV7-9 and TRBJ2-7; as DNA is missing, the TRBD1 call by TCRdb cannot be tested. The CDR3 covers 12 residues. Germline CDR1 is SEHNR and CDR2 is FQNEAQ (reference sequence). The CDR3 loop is CASSLGGWEQYF. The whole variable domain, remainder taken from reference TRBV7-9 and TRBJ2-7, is DTGVSQNPRHKITKRGQNVTFRCDPISEHNRLYWYRQTLGQGPEFLTYFQNEAQLEKSRLLSDRFSAERPKGSFSTLEIQRTEQGDSAMYLCASSLGGWEQYFGPGTRLTVT.

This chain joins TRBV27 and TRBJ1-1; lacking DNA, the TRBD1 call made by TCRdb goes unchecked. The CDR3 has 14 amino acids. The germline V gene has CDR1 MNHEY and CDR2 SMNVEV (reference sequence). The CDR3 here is CASSLYGTHTEAFF.

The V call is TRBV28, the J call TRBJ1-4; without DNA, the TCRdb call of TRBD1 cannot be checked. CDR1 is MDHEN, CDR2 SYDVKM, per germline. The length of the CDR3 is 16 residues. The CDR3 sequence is CASNPPGAGLNEKLFF. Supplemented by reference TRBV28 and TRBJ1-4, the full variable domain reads DVKVTQSSRYLVKRTGEKVFLECVQDMDHENMFWYRQDPGLGLRLIYFSYDVKMKEKGDIPEGYSVSREKKERFSLILESASTNQTSMYLCASNPPGAGLNEKLFFGSGTQLSVL.

CDR3 loop: CASSLAEGASYNEQFF. The V call is TRBV5-1, the J call TRBJ2-1. Per germline, CDR1 SGHRS and CDR2 YFSETQ. The CDR3 runs to 16 residues.

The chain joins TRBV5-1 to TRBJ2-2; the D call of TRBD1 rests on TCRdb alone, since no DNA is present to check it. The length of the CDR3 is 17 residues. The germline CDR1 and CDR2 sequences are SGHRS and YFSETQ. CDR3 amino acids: CASSPDTQGTNTGELFF. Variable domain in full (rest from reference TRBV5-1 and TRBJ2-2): KAGVTQTPRYLIKTRGQQVTLSCSPISGHRSVSWYQQTPGQGLQFLFEYFSETQRNKGNFPGRFSGRQFSNSRSEMNVSTLELGDSALYLCASSPDTQGTNTGELFFGEGSRLTVL.

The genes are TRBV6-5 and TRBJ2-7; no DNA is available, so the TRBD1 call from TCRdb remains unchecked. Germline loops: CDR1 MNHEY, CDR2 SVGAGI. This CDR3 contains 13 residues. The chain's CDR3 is CASSYSLGVEQYF.

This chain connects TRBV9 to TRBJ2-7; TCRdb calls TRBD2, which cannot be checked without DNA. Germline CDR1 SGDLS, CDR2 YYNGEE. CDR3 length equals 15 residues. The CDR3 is CASSVGLAGTYEQYF.

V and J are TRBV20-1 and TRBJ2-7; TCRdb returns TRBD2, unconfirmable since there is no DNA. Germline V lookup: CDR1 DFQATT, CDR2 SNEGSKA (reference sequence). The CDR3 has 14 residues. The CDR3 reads CSAAIAGGGYEQYF.

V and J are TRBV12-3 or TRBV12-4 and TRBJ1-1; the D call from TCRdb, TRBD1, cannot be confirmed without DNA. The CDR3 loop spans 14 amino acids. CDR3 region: CASSSGTTNTEAFF.

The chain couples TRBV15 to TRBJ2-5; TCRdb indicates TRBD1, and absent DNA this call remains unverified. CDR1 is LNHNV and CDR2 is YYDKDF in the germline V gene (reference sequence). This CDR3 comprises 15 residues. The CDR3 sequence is CATSSRTGTQETQYF.

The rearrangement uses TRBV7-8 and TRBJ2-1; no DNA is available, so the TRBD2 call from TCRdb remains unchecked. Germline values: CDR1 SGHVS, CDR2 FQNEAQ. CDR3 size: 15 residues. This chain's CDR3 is CASTEARGVYNEQFF.

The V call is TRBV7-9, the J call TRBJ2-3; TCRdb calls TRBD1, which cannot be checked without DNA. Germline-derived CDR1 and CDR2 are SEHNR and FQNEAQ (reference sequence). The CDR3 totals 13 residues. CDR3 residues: CASSGDSTDTQYF. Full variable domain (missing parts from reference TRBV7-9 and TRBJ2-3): DTGVSQNPRHKITKRGQNVTFRCDPISEHNRLYWYRQTLGQGPEFLTYFQNEAQLEKSRLLSDRFSAERPKGSFSTLEIQRTEQGDSAMYLCASSGDSTDTQYFGPGTRLTVL.

CDR3: CASSFRGQGLLNTGELFF. The genes are TRBV12-3 or TRBV12-4 and TRBJ2-2; no DNA is available, so the TRBD1 call from TCRdb remains unchecked. The CDR3 contains 18 residues.

Here the CDR3 reads CASSSRGPQVPQYF. The gene calls are TRBV25-1 and TRBJ2-5; the D call of TRBD1 rests on TCRdb alone, since no DNA is present to check it. Germline V gene lookup returns CDR1 MGHDK and CDR2 SYGVNS. The CDR3 covers 14 residues.

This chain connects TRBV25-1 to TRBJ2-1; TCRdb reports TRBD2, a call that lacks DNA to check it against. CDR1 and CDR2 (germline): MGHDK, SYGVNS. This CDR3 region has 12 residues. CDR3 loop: CASSGGQEEQFF.

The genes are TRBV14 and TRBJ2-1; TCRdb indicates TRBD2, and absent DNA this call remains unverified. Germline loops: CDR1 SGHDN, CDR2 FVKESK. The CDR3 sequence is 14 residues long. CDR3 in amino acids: CASSQVGDAPEQFF.

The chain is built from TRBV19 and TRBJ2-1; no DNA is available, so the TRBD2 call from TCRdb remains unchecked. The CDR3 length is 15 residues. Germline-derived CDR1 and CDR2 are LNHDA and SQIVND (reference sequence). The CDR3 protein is CASSSLSEGGNEQFF.

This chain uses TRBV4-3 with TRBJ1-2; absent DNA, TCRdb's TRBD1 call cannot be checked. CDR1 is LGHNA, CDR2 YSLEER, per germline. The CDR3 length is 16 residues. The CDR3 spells CASSQDLISPGEGYTF.